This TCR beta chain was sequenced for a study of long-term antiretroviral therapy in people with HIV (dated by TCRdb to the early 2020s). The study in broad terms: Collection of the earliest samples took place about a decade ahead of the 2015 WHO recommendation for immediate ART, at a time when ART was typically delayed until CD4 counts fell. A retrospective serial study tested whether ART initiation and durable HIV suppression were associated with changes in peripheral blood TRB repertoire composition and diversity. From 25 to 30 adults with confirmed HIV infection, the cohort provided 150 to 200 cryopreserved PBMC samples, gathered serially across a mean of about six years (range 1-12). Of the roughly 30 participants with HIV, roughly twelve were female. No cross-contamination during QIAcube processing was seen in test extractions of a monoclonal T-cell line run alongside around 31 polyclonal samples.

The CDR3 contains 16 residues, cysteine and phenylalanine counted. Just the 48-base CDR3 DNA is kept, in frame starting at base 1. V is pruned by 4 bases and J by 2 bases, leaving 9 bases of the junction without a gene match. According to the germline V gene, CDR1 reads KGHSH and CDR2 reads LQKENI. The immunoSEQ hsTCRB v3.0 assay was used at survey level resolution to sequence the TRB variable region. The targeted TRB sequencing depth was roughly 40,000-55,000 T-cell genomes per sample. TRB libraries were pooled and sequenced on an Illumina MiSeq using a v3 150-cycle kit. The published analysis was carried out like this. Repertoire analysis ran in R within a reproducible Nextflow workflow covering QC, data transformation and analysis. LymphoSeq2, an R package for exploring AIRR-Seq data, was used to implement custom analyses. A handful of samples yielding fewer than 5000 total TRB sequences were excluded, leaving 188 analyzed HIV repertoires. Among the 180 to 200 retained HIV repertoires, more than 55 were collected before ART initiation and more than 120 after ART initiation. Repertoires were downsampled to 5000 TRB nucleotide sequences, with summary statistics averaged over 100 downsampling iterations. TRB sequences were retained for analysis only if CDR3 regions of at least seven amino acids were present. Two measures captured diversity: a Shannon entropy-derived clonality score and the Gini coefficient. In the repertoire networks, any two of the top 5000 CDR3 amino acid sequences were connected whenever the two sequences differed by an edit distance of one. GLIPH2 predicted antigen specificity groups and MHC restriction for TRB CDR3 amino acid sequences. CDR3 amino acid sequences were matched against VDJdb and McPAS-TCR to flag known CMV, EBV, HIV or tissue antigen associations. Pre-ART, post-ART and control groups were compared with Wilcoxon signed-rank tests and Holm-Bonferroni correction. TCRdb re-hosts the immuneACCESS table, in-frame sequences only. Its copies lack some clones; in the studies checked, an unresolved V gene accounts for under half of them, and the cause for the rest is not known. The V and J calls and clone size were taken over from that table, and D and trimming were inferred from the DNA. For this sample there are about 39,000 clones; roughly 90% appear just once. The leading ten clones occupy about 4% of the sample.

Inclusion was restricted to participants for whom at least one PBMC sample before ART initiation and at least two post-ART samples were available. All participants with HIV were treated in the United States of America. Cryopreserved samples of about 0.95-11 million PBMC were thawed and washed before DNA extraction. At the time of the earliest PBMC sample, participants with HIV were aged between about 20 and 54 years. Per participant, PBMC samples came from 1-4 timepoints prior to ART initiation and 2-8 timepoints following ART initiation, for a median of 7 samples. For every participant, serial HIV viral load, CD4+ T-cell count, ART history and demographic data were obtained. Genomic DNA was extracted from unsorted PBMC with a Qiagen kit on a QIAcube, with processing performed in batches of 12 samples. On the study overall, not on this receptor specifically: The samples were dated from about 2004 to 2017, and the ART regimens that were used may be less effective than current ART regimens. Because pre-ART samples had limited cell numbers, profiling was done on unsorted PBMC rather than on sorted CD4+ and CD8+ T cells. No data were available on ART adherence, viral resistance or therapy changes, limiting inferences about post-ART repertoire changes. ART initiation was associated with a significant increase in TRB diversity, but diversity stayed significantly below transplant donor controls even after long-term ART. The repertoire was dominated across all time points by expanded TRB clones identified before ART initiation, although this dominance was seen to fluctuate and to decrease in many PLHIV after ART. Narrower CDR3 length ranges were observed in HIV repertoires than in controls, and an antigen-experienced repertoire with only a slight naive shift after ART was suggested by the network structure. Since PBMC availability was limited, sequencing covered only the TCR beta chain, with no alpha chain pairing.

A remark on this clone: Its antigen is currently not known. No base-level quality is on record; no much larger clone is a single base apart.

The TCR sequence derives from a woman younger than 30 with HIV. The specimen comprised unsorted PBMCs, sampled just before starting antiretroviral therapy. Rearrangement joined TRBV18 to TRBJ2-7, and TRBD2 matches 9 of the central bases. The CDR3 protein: CASSRTSGRPPYEQYF. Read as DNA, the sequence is TGTGCCAGCTCACGAACGAGCGGGAGGCCCCCCTACGAGCAGTACTTC. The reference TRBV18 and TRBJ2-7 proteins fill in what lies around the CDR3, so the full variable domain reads NAGVMQNPRHLVRRRGQEARLRCSPMKGHSHVYWYRQLPEEGLKFMVYLQKENIIDESGMPKERFSAEFPKEGPSILRIQQVVRGDSAAYFCASSRTSGRPPYEQYFGPGTRLTVT.